The 13 T cell receptor beta chains given below trace back to one sample, sequenced in a study of shared clonotypes between healthy human individuals. The protocol was immunoSEQ multiplex PCR, while the TCRdb copy is restricted to in-frame clones and leaves out a portion. The data contain more than 1,200,000 clones, roughly 98.5% of them seen just once; the ten biggest clones take up 0.3% to 0.45%. The specimen was naive CD4+ T cells sorted from blood. Subset specified: CD45RA+ positively selected. These receptors all come from a man aged 25 to 40 in good health.

The CDR3 DNA follows: TGCGCCAGCAGTGAGTCGGGAGGGGCGGGGGAGCAGTTCTTC. Translation: CASSESGGAGEQFF. The chain recombines TRBV10-1 with TRBJ2-1; 7 nucleotides match TRBD2. The CDR3 has 14 residues. V trimming: 0 bases; J trimming: 10 bases; junction bases outside the gene matches: 6. Germline V lookup: CDR1 WNHNN, CDR2 SYGVQD (reference sequence).

This chain connects TRBV9 to TRBJ1-3, with D hard to call. CDR1 and CDR2 from the germline V gene are SGDLS and YYNGEE. This CDR3 contains 15 residues. V was shortened by 1 base and J by 0 bases, with 8 bases between the two germline ends. Here the CDR3 reads CASSVQTSSGNTIYF. The CDR3 nucleotides are TGTGCCAGCAGCGTACAAACAAGCTCTGGAAACACCATATATTTT.

The chain employs TRBV9 and TRBJ2-1, with D uncertain. Trimming removed 1 base from V and 9 bases from J, with 11 bases in between. The CDR3 consists of 13 residues. CDR1 is SGDLS and CDR2 is YYNGEE in the germline V gene. The CDR3 DNA follows: TGTGCCAGCAGCGTAATGCCCCCGAGTGAGCAGTTCTTC. Translating gives CASSVMPPSEQFF.

The chain couples TRBV6-5 to TRBJ1-1; a weak D match, TRBD1 (5 bases). Germline V gene sequence: CDR1 MNHEY, CDR2 SVGAGI. The CDR3 sequence is 14 residues long. Trimming removed 4 bases at V and 0 bases at J, with 9 bases between. CDR3 amino acids: CASSSGGLNTEAFF. The CDR3 bases are TGTGCCAGCAGTTCTGGGGGTTTGAACACTGAAGCTTTCTTT.

The rearrangement uses TRBV6-6 and TRBJ2-7; 10 bases map to TRBD1. V gave up 7 bases and J gave up 2 bases; unmatched junction bases: 8. CDR3 length: 15 residues. Per the germline V gene, CDR1 is MNHNY and CDR2 is SVGAGI (reference sequence). The DNA for the CDR3 is TGTGCCAGCACCCATCCCGGGACAGGGGCCTACGAGCAGTACTTC. Its translation: CASTHPGTGAYEQYF.

This chain connects TRBV7-9 to TRBJ2-7; D assignment may be TRBD1 or TRBD2 (5 bases each). V lost 5 bases, J lost 0 bases, and 14 bases lay in between. The germline CDR1 and CDR2 sequences are SEHNR and FQNEAQ (reference sequence). This CDR3 has 15 amino acids. The CDR3 sequence is CASSNLGEISYEQYF. The CDR3 DNA reads as TGTGCCAGCAGCAATTTGGGGGAGATCTCCTACGAGCAGTACTTC.

The V and J genes are TRBV5-4 and TRBJ2-1; 12 bases are a match to TRBD2. Germline trimming cut 0 bases from V and 9 bases from J; bases unmatched to any gene: 10. CDR3 length: 17 amino acids. Germline V gene data show CDR1 as SGHNT and CDR2 as YYREEE (reference sequence). CDR3 in amino acids: CASSLARLAGVSGEQFF. CDR3 coding DNA: TGTGCCAGCAGCTTGGCCAGACTAGCGGGAGTGTCGGGTGAGCAGTTCTTC.

The chain carries TRBV10-2 and TRBJ2-2; 10 nucleotides agree with TRBD2. The CDR3 is 17 amino acids. V was pared by 3 bases and J by 6 bases, with 10 bases of the junction left unmatched. CDR1 and CDR2 (germline): WSHSY, SAAADI. The CDR3 reads CASSDSSLAGVAGELFF. In DNA, the CDR3 is TGCGCCAGCAGTGACAGCTCCCTAGCGGGAGTCGCCGGGGAGCTGTTTTTT.

V is TRBV28 and J is TRBJ1-4; D is ambiguous. The CDR3 totals 15 residues. Looked up from germline, CDR1 is MDHEN and CDR2 is SYDVKM. Between the trimmed V and J ends, which lost 6 bases and 0 bases, there was a span of 11 bases. The CDR3 bases are TGTGCCAGCAGCCCCAGAGGCACAACTAATGAAAAACTGTTTTTT. Translating it yields CASSPRGTTNEKLFF.

The chain is built from TRBV29-1 and TRBJ1-2; D call uncertain. The germline V gene encodes CDR1 SQVTM and CDR2 ANQGSEA. The CDR3 totals 14 residues. V was clipped by 6 bases and J by 5 bases, with 19 bases between them. This CDR3 is CSVDPGEPLYGYTF. In nucleotides, the CDR3 is TGCAGCGTGGATCCGGGCGAACCACTTTATGGCTACACCTTC.

The J gene is TRBJ2-2, the V gene TRBV11-3; TRBD1 is a possible D gene (6 bases). This CDR3 region has 14 residues. Germline lookup yields CDR1 SGHNT and CDR2 YENEEA. The V end lost 5 bases, the J end lost 7 bases, and 14 bases lay between the germline ends. The CDR3 region has the DNA TGTGCCAGCAGCCATCCAGGGGTTGACGGGGAGCTGTTTTTT. Translated: CASSHPGVDGELFF.

The chain couples TRBV7-3 to TRBJ2-1; the match to TRBD2 covers 13 bases. This CDR3 has 15 residues. J was trimmed by 6 bases and V by 5 bases; bases with no gene match: 4. Looked up from germline, CDR1 is SGHTA and CDR2 is FQGTGA. The CDR3 here is CASSLGLAGLNEQFF. The CDR3 DNA reads as TGTGCCAGCAGCCTGGGACTAGCGGGACTCAATGAGCAGTTCTTC. Together with reference TRBV7-3 and TRBJ2-1, the CDR3 gives the full variable domain: GAGVSQTPSNKVTEKGKYVELRCDPISGHTALYWYRQSLGQGPEFLIYFQGTGAADDSGLPNDRFFAVRPEGSVSTLKIQRTERGDSAVYLCASSLGLAGLNEQFFGPGTRLTVL.

The chain carries TRBV6-1 and TRBJ2-7, with unresolved D. Per germline, CDR1 MNHNS and CDR2 SASEGT. The CDR3 has 12 amino acids. The germline V and J ends were trimmed by 6 bases and 2 bases, with 8 bases remaining between them. CDR3 sequence (DNA): TGTGCCAGCAGGTCGGTGACCTACGAGCAGTACTTC. This codes for CASRSVTYEQYF.